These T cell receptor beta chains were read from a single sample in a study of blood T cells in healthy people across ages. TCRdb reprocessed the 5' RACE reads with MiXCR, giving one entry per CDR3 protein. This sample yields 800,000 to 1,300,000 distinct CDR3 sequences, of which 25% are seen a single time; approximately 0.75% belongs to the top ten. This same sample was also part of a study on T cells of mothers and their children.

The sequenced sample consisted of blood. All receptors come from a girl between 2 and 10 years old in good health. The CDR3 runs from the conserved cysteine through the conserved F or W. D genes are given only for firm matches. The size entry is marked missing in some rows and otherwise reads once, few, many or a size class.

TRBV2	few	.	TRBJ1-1	CANPQAGEPSNTEAFF	TGTGCCAACCCCCAAGCGGGGGAGCCCTCGAACACTGAAGCTTTCTTT
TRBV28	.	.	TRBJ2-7	CASSGSSRSGAYEQYF	TGTGCCAGCAGCGGGAGTTCAAGGTCGGGGGCTTACGAGCAGTACTTC
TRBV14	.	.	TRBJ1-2	CASGQDLRDSYGYTF	TGTGCCAGCGGCCAAGATCTCCGGGACTCCTATGGCTACACCTTC
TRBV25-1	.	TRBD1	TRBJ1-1	CASSESLGQGSEAFF	TGTGCCAGCAGTGAATCCCTAGGACAGGGGTCTGAAGCTTTCTTT
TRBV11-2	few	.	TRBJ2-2	CASSSDLGTGELFF	TGTGCCAGCAGCTCCGACTTGGGTACCGGGGAGCTGTTTTTT
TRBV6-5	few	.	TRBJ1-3	CASSYEGGLSGNTIYF	TGTGCCAGCAGTTACGAGGGGGGGCTCTCTGGAAACACCATATATTTT
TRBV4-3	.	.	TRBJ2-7	CASSQDAATSYEQYF	TGCGCCAGCAGCCAAGATGCCGCGACCTCCTACGAGCAGTACTTC
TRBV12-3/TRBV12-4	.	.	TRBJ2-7	CASRLGEGLKQYF	TGTGCCAGCAGGTTAGGTGAGGGTCTCAAGCAGTACTTC
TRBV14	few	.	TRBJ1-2	CASSRDLRVSYTF	TGTGCCAGCAGCCGCGATCTAAGGGTTAGCTACACCTTC
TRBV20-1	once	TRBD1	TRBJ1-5	CSARFRGDHSNQPQHF	TGCAGTGCTAGGTTCAGGGGGGACCATAGCAATCAGCCCCAGCATTTT